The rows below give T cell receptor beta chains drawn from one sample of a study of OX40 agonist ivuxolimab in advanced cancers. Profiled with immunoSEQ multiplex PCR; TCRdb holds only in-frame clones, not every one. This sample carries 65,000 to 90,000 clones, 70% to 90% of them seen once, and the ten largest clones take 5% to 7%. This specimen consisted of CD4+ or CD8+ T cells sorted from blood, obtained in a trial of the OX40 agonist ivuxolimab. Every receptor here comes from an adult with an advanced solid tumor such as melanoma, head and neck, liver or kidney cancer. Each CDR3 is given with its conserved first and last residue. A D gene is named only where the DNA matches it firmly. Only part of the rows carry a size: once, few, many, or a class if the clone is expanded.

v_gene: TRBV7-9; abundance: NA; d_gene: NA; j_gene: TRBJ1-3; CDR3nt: TGTGCCAGCAGCTTATCCGCAGGTACCTCTGGAAACACCATATATTTT; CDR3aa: CASSLSAGTSGNTIYF
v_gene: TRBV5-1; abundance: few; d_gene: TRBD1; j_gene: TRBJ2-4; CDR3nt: TGCGCCAGCAGTTCTCCGGGACAGGGTGCCAAAAACATTCAGTACTTC; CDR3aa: CASSSPGQGAKNIQYF
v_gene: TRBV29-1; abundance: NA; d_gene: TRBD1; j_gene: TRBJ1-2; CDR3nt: TGCAGCGTTGGAGATCAGGGGGTCTATGGCTACACCTTC; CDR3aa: CSVGDQGVYGYTF
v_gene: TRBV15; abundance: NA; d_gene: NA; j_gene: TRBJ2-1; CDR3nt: TGTGCCACGGGACTTGACTACAATGAGCAGTTCTTC; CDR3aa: CATGLDYNEQFF
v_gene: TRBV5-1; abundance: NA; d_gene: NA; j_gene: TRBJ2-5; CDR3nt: TGCGCCAGCAGCTTGGTGGCGTGGGAGACCCAGTACTTC; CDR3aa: CASSLVAWETQYF
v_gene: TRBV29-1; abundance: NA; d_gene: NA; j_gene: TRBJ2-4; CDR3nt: TGCAGCGTTGAGTGGCAGAACAAAAACATTCAGTACTTC; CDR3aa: CSVEWQNKNIQYF
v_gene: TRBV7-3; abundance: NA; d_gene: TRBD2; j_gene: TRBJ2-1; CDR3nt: TGTGCCAGCAGACGCCGGCGGGGGGAATACAATGAGCAGTTCTTC; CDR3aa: CASRRRRGEYNEQFF
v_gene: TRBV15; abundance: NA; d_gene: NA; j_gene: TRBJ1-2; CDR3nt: TGTGCCACCAGCAATCGAGGGGGCTATGGCTACACCTTC; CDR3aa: CATSNRGGYGYTF
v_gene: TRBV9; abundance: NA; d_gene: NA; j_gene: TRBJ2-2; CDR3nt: TGTGCCAGCAGCGTAGCTACCACCGGGGAGCTGTTTTTT; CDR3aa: CASSVATTGELFF
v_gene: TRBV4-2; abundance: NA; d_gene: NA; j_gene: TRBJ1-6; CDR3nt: TGTGCCAGCAGCCCCGGACAGAATAATTCACCCCTCCACTTT; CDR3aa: CASSPGQNNSPLHF
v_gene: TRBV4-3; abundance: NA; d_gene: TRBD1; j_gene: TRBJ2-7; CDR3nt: TGCGCCAGCAGCCTAGATTTCGGGACAGGGTCCGACGAGCAGTACTTC; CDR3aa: CASSLDFGTGSDEQYF
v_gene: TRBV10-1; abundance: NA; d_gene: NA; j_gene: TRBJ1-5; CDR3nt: TGCGCCAGCAGTGAGGACAGTTTTCAGCCCCAGCATTTT; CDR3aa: CASSEDSFQPQHF
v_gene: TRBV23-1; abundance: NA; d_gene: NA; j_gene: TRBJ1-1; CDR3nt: TGCGCCAGTACCCGGCTAAACAGTCCCACTGAAGCTTTCTTT; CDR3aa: CASTRLNSPTEAFF
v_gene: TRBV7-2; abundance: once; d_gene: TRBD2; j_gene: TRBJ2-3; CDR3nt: TGTGCCAGCAGCTTAAATAGCGGGGGGGCCGGAGATACGCAGTATTTT; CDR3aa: CASSLNSGGAGDTQYF
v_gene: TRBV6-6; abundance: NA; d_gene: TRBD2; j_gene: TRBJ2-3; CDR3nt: TGTGCCAGCAGTGGTCTAGCGGGGAGCACAGATACGCAGTATTTT; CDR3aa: CASSGLAGSTDTQYF
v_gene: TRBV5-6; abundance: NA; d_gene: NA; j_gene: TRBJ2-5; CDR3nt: TGTGCCAGCAGCTCGTCGGGACGGCATCAAGAGACCCAGTACTTC; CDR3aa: CASSSSGRHQETQYF
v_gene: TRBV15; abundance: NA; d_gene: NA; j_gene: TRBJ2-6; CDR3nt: TGTGCCACCAGCAGAGATGGGAAGGGGTCTGGGGCCAACGTCCTGACTTTC; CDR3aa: CATSRDGKGSGANVLTF
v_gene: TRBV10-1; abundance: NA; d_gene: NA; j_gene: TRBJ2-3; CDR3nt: TGCGCCAGCAGTGATGCGCGGGGAAGAGATACGCAGTATTTT; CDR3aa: CASSDARGRDTQYF
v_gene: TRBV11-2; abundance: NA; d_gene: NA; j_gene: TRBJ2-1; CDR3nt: TGTGCCAGCAGCTTAGATAGAGCGGAGGTCAATGAGCAGTTCTTC; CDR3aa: CASSLDRAEVNEQFF
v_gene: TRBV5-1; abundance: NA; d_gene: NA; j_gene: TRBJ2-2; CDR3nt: TGCGCCAGCAGCTTGCGGGGGGCCTACACCGGGGAGCTGTTTTTT; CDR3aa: CASSLRGAYTGELFF
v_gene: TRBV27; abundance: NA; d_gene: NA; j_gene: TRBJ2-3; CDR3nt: TGTGCCAGCAGCCTAGGACGTGTGGATATGGTTGGCACAGATACGCAGTATTTT; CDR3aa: CASSLGRVDMVGTDTQYF
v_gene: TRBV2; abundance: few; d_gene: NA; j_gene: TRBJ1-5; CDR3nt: TGTGCCAGCAGTGAAGTAGTATGGGGGCCGGGGGGCAATCAGCCCCAGCATTTT; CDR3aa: CASSEVVWGPGGNQPQHF
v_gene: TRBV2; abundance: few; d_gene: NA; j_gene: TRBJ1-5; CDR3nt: TGTGCCAGCTCCAACGACGGGAATCAGCCCCAGCATTTT; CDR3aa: CASSNDGNQPQHF
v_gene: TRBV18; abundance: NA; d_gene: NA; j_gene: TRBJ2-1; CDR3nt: TGTGCCAGCTCACCCTCGTCAAGAGGGGGAGGCGATGAGCAGTTCTTC; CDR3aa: CASSPSSRGGGDEQFF
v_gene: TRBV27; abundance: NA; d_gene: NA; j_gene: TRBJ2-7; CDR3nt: TGTGCCAGCAGTTTGGCAGGGGTGAGGGCAGAGCAGTACTTC; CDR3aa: CASSLAGVRAEQYF
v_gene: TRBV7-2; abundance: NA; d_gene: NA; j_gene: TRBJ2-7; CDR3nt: TGTGCCATTTTACGGGACAGGGCCGTTCCGGGACTAGTCGCCTACGAGCAGTACTTC; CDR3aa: CAILRDRAVPGLVAYEQYF
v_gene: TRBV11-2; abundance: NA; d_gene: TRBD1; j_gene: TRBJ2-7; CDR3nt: TGTGCCAGCAGGTCCGGGACAGGCCCCTACGAGCAGTACTTC; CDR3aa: CASRSGTGPYEQYF
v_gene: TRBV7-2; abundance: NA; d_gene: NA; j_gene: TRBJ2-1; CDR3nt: TGTGCCAGCAGCTTAAGGCTGCACTCCTACAATGAGCAGTTCTTC; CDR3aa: CASSLRLHSYNEQFF
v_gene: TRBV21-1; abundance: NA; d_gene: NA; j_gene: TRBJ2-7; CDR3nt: TGTGCCAGCAGCAAAGTGCGCAGGGGATACGAGCAGTACTTC; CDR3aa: CASSKVRRGYEQYF
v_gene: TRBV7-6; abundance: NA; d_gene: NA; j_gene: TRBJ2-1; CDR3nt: TGTGCCAGCAGCTTCGTAAATGCGGGATACAATGAGCAGTTCTTC; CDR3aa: CASSFVNAGYNEQFF
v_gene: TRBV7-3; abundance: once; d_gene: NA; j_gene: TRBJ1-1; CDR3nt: TGTGCCAGCCCCAAAGGCGGGGGCACTGAAGCTTTCTTT; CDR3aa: CASPKGGGTEAFF
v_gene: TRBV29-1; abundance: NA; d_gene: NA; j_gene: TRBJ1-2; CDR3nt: TGCAGCGTTGAAGAAGAAGCGGGGTCTGGCTATGGCTACACCTTC; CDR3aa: CSVEEEAGSGYGYTF
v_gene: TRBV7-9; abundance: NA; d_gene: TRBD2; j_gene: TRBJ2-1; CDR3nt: TGTGCCAGTTTTCAAGCGGGAGAAAATGAGCAGTTCTTC; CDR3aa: CASFQAGENEQFF
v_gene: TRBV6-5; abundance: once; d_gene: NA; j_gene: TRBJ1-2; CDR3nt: TGTGCCAGCAGCCGACCCTCAGGGTCTAACTATGGCTACACCTTC; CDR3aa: CASSRPSGSNYGYTF
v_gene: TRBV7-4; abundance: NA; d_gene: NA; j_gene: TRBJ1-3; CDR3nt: TGTGCCAGCAGCCTCGGAAACACCATATATTTT; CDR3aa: CASSLGNTIYF
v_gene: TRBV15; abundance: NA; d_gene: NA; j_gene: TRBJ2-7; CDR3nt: TGTGCCACCAGCAGACAGGGGGGGAGCTCCTACGAGCAGTACTTC; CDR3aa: CATSRQGGSSYEQYF
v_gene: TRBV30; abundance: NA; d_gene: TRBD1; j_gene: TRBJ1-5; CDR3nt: TGTGCCTGGAAGGACAGGGGGGGGAGCAATCAGCCCCAGCATTTT; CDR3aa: CAWKDRGGSNQPQHF
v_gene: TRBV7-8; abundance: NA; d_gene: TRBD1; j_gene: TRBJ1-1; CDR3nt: TGTGCCAGCAGCCTCCGGGACAGGGGAGGTACTGAAGCTTTCTTT; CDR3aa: CASSLRDRGGTEAFF
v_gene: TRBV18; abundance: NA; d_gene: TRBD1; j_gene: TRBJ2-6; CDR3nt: TGTGCCAGCTCACACACCGGGACAGGGGGCTCTGGGGCCAACGTCCTGACTTTC; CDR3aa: CASSHTGTGGSGANVLTF
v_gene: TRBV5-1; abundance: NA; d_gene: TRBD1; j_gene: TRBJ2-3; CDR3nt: TGCGCCAGCAGGATTCAGGGGGAGAGCACAGATACGCAGTATTTT; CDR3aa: CASRIQGESTDTQYF
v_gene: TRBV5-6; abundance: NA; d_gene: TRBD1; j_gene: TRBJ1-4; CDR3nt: TGTGCCAGCAGCCCTACAGGGGTAGCGACTAATGAAAAACTGTTTTTT; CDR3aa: CASSPTGVATNEKLFF
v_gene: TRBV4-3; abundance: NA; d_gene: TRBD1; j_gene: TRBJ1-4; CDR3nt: TGCGCCAGCAAATGGCAGGGGGATGAAAAACTGTTTTTT; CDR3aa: CASKWQGDEKLFF
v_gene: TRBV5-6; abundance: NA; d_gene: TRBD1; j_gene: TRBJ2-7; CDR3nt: TGTGCCAGCAGCAGAAAAATCCGGGACAGCTCCTACGAGCAGTACTTC; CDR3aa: CASSRKIRDSSYEQYF
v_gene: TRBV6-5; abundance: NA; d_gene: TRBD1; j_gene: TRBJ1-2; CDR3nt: TGTGCCAGCAGGGAACCAGGGGGGGGCTATGGCTACACCTTC; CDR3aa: CASREPGGGYGYTF
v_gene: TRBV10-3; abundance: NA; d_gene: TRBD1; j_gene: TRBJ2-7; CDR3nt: TGTGCCATCAGTGAGTCCGGGACAGGGGGCCACGAGCAGTACTTC; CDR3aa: CAISESGTGGHEQYF
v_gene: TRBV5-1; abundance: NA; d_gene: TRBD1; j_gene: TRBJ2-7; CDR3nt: TGCGCCAGCAGCTTGGAGGGGCAGGGGGCGGGTGAGCAGTACTTC; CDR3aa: CASSLEGQGAGEQYF
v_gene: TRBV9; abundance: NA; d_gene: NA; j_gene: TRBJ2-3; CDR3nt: TGTGCCAGCAGCGTAAGCACTAGTGGGACAGATACGCAGTATTTT; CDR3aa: CASSVSTSGTDTQYF
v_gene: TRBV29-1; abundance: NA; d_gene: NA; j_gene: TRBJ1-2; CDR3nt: TGCAGCGTTGTGGGGGATCTAGCTAACTATGGCTACACCTTC; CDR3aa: CSVVGDLANYGYTF
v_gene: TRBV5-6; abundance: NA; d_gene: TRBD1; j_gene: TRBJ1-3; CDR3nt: TGTGCCAGCAAGAAAACGACAGGGGCTGCCTCCGGAAACACCATATATTTT; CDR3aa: CASKKTTGAASGNTIYF
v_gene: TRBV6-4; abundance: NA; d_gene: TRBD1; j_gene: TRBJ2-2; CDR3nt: TGTGCCAGCAGTGACTCATTCGGACAGGGTGCTCCCGGGGAGCTGTTTTTT; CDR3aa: CASSDSFGQGAPGELFF
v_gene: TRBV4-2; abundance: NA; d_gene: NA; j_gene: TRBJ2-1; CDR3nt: TGTGCCAGCAGCCAAGATCGGGTTGGTAGCCCAGGAGAGCAGTTCTTC; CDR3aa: CASSQDRVGSPGEQFF
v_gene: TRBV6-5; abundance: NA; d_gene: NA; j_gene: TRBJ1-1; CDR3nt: TGTGCCAGCAGTTACTCGGGTTCAGATCGGAACACTGAAGCTTTCTTT; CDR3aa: CASSYSGSDRNTEAFF
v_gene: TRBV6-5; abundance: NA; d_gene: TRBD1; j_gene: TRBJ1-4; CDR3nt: TGTGCCAGCAGGCCCGGGACAGGGAATGAAAAACTGTTTTTT; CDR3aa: CASRPGTGNEKLFF
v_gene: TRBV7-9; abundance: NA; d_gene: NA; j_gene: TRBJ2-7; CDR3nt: TGTGCCAGCAGCTCCCAACAACACAGCTCCTACGAGCAGTACTTC; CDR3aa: CASSSQQHSSYEQYF
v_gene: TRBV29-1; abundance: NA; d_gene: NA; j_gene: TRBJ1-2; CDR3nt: TGCAGCGTTGTTGGGGGGTGGGGGCGAGGCTACACCTTC; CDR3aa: CSVVGGWGRGYTF